A single sample gave rise to the 12 T cell receptor beta chains below, sequenced in a study of T cell responses to AZD1222 COVID-19 vaccine. The assay was immunoSEQ multiplex PCR, and TCRdb's table has in-frame clones only and misses some. The sample holds approximately 150,000 clones, just under 95% seen once. This material consisted of peripheral blood, taken on day 0 of AZD1222 vaccination. The receptor set was obtained from an adult in good health.

This clone has just a few counts. The chain links TRBV19 to TRBJ1-1, with TRBD1 matching over 9 bases. This CDR3 is built from 15 residues. Germline V gene sequence: CDR1 LNHDA, CDR2 SQIVND (reference sequence). The J segment lost 0 bases and the V segment lost 7 bases, leaving 6 bases of the junction unmatched. CDR3 DNA: TGTGCCAGTACGAAACAGGGGGCCTTGAACACTGAAGCTTTCTTT. Its translation is CASTKQGALNTEAFF.

The chain recombines TRBV3-1 (or the pseudogene TRBV3-2) with TRBJ2-3; 7 bases are a match to TRBD2. V lost 0 bases to trimming and J lost 2 bases; unmatched junction nucleotides: 5. This CDR3 spans 16 amino acids. Germline V gene data show CDR1 as LGHDT and CDR2 as YNNKEL (reference sequence). CDR3 in amino acids: CASSQEGTSVTDTQYF. The CDR3 DNA sequence: TGTGCCAGCAGCCAAGAGGGAACTAGCGTCACAGATACGCAGTATTTT.

The V call is TRBV2, the J call TRBJ1-1; D possibly corresponds to TRBD1 (6 bases). V was cut by 6 bases and J by 4 bases, with 6 bases left in between. The CDR3 consists of 11 residues. CDR1 SNHLY and CDR2 FYNNEI come from the germline V gene. This CDR3 is CASRGGTEAFF. CDR3 DNA sequence: TGTGCCAGCAGAGGGGGCACTGAAGCTTTCTTT.

V gene TRBV5-1 combines with J gene TRBJ2-5; 8 bases fit TRBD1. The CDR3 length is 16 residues. The trim removed 2 bases at V and 4 bases at J, leaving 10 bases unmatched. Per germline, CDR1 SGHRS and CDR2 YFSETQ. In DNA form, the CDR3 reads TGCGCCAGCAGCTTAGGACAGGGTGTTGGGAGAGAGACCCAGTACTTC. It specifies CASSLGQGVGRETQYF. Together with reference TRBV5-1 and TRBJ2-5, the CDR3 gives the full variable domain: KAGVTQTPRYLIKTRGQQVTLSCSPISGHRSVSWYQQTPGQGLQFLFEYFSETQRNKGNFPGRFSGRQFSNSRSEMNVSTLELGDSALYLCASSLGQGVGRETQYFGPGTRLLVL.

V is TRBV7-8 and J is TRBJ2-2; 11 bases align to TRBD2. With 1 base clipped from V and 5 bases from J, the junction kept 6 bases outside the gene matches. The CDR3 contains 17 residues. Per germline, CDR1 SGHVS and CDR2 FQNEAQ. CDR3: CASSLGELAGVTGELFF. As DNA, the CDR3 is TGTGCCAGCAGCTTAGGGGAACTAGCGGGAGTTACCGGGGAGCTGTTTTTT.

The CDR3 protein is CASSPLGGAGTF. The CDR3 DNA follows: TGTGCCAGCAGCCCCCTGGGAGGGGCCGGCACCTTC. This chain joins TRBV3-1 (or the pseudogene TRBV3-2) and TRBJ1-2; a possible D gene is TRBD1 (5 bases). CDR3 length: 12 residues. The germline V gene has CDR1 LGHDT and CDR2 YNNKEL (reference sequence). V shed 4 bases and J shed 13 bases, with 16 bases lying between them.

This clone came up once. The chain recombines TRBV9 with TRBJ1-3, with D hard to call. V gave up 4 bases and J gave up 1 base, with 6 bases separating them. Germline V CDR1 and CDR2: SGDLS, YYNGEE. The length of the CDR3 is 13 residues. In DNA, the CDR3 is TGTGCCAGCAGCAGGTTGTCTGGAAACACCATATATTTT. Amino acid sequence: CASSRLSGNTIYF.

The J gene is TRBJ1-4, the V gene TRBV12-2; the listed D gene, TRBD1, was not tested against the DNA. TRBV12-2 is a pseudogene segment. The CDR3 runs 16 residues. DNA for the CDR3: TGTGCAAGTCGGCAACAGGGGGAGTGCACTAATGAAAAACTGTTTTTT. It translates to CASRQQGECTNEKLFF.

In its sample, this clone was seen a few times. The V call is TRBV11-3, the J call TRBJ2-3; tentatively, D is TRBD2 (5 bases). The germline CDR1 and CDR2 sequences are SGHNT and YENEEA. The CDR3 length is 15 residues. With 8 bases removed from V and 2 bases from J, the gap between germline ends came to 17 bases. The DNA of the CDR3 is TGTGCCAGCTCCGCCCGGGGAACACCCACAGATACGCAGTATTTT. Translated: CASSARGTPTDTQYF.

This chain uses TRBV11-2 with TRBJ2-3, with 10 nucleotides matching TRBD2. The length of the CDR3 is 16 residues. Unmatched junction bases numbered 10, after V lost 6 bases and J lost 4 bases. Looked up from germline, CDR1 is SGHAT and CDR2 is FQNNGV. The CDR3 reads CASRLGTSGKSDTQYF. CDR3 in DNA: TGTGCCAGCAGACTGGGTACTAGCGGGAAGTCAGATACGCAGTATTTT.

This clone was seen more than once but under ten times. The rearrangement uses TRBV6-4 and TRBJ1-1; D is perhaps TRBD1 (6 bases). Germline V CDR1 and CDR2: MRHNA, SNTAGT. This CDR3 has 13 residues. Trimming removed 6 bases at V and 3 bases at J, with 11 bases between. The DNA for the CDR3 is TGTGCCAGCAGGAGGGACATCTACACTGAAGCTTTCTTT. Translated: CASRRDIYTEAFF.

The rearrangement joins TRBV30 to TRBJ1-2; no firm D call. V shed 2 bases and J shed 4 bases, with 11 bases lying between them. Germline V gene lookup returns CDR1 GTSNPN and CDR2 SVGIG (reference sequence). The CDR3 sequence is 13 residues long. The DNA of the CDR3 is TGTGCCTGGAGTCTTCCTGAGGTCTATGGCTACACCTTC. It translates to CAWSLPEVYGYTF.